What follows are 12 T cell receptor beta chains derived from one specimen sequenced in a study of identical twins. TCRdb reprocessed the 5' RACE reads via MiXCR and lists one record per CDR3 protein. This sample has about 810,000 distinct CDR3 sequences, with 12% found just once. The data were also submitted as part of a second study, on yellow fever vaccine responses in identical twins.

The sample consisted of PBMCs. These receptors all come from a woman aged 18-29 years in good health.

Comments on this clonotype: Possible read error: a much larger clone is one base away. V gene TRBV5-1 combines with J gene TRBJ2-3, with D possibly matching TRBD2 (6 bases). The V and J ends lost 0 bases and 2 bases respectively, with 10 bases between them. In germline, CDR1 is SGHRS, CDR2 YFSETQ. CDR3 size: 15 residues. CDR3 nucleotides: TGCGCCAGCAGCTTGGCTTGCGGGGCCACAGATACGCAGTATTTT. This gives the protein CASSLACGATDTQYF. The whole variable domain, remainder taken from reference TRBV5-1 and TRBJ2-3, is KAGVTQTPRYLIKTRGQQVTLSCSPISGHRSVSWYQQTPGQGLQFLFEYFSETQRNKGNFPGRFSGRQFSNSRSEMNVSTLELGDSALYLCASSLACGATDTQYFGPGTRLTVL.

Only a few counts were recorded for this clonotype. CDR3 nucleotides: TGTGCCAGCAGCCAACCCCCGCCGGGACTAGCCGGGCGGGCCTACAATGAGCAGTTCTTC. This gives the protein CASSQPPPGLAGRAYNEQFF. The rearrangement uses TRBV11-2 and TRBJ2-1; TRBD2 agrees at 9 bases. This CDR3 has 20 amino acids. V shed 5 bases, J shed 2 bases, and the junction held 19 bases outside the gene matches. Germline V gene lookup returns CDR1 SGHAT and CDR2 FQNNGV.

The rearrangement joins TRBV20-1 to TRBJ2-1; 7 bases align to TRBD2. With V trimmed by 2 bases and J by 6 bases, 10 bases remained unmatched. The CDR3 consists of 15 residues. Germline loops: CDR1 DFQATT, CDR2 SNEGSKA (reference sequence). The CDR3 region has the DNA TGCAGTGCTAGAAACCCGGCGGGAGAGGGCAATGAGCAGTTCTTC. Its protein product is CSARNPAGEGNEQFF.

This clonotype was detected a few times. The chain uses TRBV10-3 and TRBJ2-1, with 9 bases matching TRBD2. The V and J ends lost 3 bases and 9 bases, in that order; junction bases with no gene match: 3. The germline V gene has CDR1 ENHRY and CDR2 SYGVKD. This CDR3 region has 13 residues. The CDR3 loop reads CAISDLAGSEQFF. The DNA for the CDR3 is TGTGCCATCAGTGACCTAGCGGGGAGTGAGCAGTTCTTC.

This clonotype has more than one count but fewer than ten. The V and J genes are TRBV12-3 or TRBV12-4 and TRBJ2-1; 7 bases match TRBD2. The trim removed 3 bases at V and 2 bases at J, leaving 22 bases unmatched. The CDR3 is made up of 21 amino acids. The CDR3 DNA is TGTGCCAGCAGTTTTTCTCGGGGGGTTGTTTCGGGCCTCGCTACCTACAATGAGCAGTTCTTC. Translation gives CASSFSRGVVSGLATYNEQFF.

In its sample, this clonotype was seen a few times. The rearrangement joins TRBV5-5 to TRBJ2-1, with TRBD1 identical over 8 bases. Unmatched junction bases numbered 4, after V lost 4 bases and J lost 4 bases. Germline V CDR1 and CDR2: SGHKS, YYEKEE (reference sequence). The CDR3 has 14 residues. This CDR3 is CASSVDREYNEQFF. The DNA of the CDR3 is TGTGCCAGCAGCGTGGACAGGGAGTACAATGAGCAGTTCTTC.

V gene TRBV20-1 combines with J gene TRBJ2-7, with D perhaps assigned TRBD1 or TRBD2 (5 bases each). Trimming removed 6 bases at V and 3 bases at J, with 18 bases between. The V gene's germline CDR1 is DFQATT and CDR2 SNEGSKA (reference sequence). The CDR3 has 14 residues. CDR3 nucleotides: TGCAGTGCGACTGCTAGAGGGACGATCTACGAGCAGTACTTC. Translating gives CSATARGTIYEQYF.

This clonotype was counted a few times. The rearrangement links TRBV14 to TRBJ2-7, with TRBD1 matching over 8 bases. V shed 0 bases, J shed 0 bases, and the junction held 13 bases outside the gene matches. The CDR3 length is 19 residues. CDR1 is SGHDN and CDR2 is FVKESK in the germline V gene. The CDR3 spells CASSQDRGRGLPSSYEQYF. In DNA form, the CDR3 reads TGTGCCAGCAGCCAAGATAGGGGCAGGGGGCTCCCCAGCTCCTACGAGCAGTACTTC.

This CDR3 reads CASGGQGDQPQHF. CDR3 in DNA: TGTGCCTCGGGGGGGCAGGGGGATCAGCCCCAGCATTTT. The genes are TRBV7-9 and TRBJ1-5; TRBD1 matches 7 bases. The V gene's germline CDR1 is SEHNR and CDR2 FQNEAQ (reference sequence). J lost 5 bases, V lost 11 bases, and 9 bases had no gene match. The CDR3 is made up of 13 amino acids. Supplemented by reference TRBV7-9 and TRBJ1-5, the full variable domain reads DTGVSQNPRHKITKRGQNVTFRCDPISEHNRLYWYRQTLGQGPEFLTYFQNEAQLEKSRLLSDRFSAERPKGSFSTLEIQRTEQGDSAMYLCASGGQGDQPQHFGDGTRLSIL.

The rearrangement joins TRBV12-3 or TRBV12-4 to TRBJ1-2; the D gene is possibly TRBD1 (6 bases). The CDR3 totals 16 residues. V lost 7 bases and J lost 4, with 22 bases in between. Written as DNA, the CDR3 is TGTGCCAGCACGCAGGGGCCCCTTGTTGAGGGCTATGGCTACACCTTC. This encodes CASTQGPLVEGYGYTF.

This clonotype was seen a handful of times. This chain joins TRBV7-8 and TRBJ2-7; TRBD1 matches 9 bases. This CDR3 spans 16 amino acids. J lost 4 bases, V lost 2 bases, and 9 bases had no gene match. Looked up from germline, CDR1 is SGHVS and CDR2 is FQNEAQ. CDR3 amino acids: CASSLSYRGRGYEQYF. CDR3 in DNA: TGTGCCAGCAGCTTATCCTACAGGGGGCGAGGTTACGAGCAGTACTTC.

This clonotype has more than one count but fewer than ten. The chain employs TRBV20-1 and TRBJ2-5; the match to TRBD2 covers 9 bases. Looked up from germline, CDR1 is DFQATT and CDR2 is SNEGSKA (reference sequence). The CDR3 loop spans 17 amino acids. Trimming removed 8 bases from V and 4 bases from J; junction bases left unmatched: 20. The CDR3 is CSLRGGSSGSVLETQYF. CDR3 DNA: TGCAGTCTGCGGGGGGGTTCCAGCGGGAGCGTCCTAGAGACCCAGTACTTC.